This TCR beta chain comes out of a study of blood T cell repertoires in COVID-19. Trimming at V came to 8 bases and at J to 10 bases, leaving 22 bases not matched to a gene. Germline CDR1 and CDR2: LNHDA and SQIVND (reference sequence). There are 16 residues in the CDR3. Only one count was recorded for this clone. Original handling: Using reference gene primer amplification, nucleated cell counts were estimated. Method: immunoSEQ multiplex PCR; TCRdb's copy keeps in-frame clones and lacks some. V and J calls and clone size follow that table, whereas D and trimming were derived from the DNA. Found here are over 250,000 clones, 89% of them singletons; the top ten hold around 13%.

This clonotype originated in a woman aged 55 to 70 with acute or convalescent COVID-19. Specimen: peripheral blood. V is TRBV19 and J is TRBJ1-1; 7 bases map to TRBD1. CDR3 DNA: TGTGCCAGTCGTGACCCGACAGGGAATGAGCCTGGGTCAGCTTTCTTT. Translated, it gives CASRDPTGNEPGSAFF.